This entry describes one TCR beta chain. Antigen unknown. With 1 base removed from V and 2 bases from J, the gap between germline ends came to 15 bases. Germline lookup yields CDR1 SGHDN and CDR2 FVKESK. This CDR3 has 18 residues. TCRdb independently ran MiXCR on the 5' RACE reads; one entry per CDR3 protein. The sample contains fewer than 900,000 distinct CDR3 sequences, roughly 20% of which appear only once. This sample is part of a study of identical twins. Broader study findings: Out-of-frame TCR alpha sharing observed in monozygotic twins exceeded model estimates.

This sample was shared with a second study, whose subject was T cells expressing NK-cell markers. That paper adds: Among the eight sequenced donors, seven tested HCMV-seropositive and one tested seronegative. Whether expanded NKG2C-expressing T cell clones recognize HCMV is unknown.

The chain couples TRBV14 to TRBJ2-6, with D hard to call. This sequence originates from a woman aged 18 to 35 in good health. The sequencing sample was made of PBMCs. CDR3 sequence reads: CASSQVFREEAGANVLTF. The DNA for the CDR3 is TGTGCCAGCAGCCAAGTCTTTAGGGAAGAAGCTGGGGCCAACGTCCTGACTTTC.